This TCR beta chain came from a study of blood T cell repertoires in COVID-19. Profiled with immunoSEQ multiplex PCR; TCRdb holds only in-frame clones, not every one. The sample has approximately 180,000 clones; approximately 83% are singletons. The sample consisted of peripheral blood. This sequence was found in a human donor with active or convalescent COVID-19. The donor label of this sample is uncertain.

The CDR3 spells CAWSRDRVRGSNQPQHF. Written as DNA, the CDR3 is TGTGCCTGGAGTCGGGACAGGGTGAGGGGGAGCAATCAGCCCCAGCATTTT. This rearrangement joins TRBV30 to TRBJ1-5; 9 positions agree with TRBD1. Unmatched junction bases numbered 9, after V lost 2 bases and J lost 1 base. The CDR3 contains 17 residues. The germline V gene has CDR1 GTSNPN and CDR2 SVGIG (reference sequence).